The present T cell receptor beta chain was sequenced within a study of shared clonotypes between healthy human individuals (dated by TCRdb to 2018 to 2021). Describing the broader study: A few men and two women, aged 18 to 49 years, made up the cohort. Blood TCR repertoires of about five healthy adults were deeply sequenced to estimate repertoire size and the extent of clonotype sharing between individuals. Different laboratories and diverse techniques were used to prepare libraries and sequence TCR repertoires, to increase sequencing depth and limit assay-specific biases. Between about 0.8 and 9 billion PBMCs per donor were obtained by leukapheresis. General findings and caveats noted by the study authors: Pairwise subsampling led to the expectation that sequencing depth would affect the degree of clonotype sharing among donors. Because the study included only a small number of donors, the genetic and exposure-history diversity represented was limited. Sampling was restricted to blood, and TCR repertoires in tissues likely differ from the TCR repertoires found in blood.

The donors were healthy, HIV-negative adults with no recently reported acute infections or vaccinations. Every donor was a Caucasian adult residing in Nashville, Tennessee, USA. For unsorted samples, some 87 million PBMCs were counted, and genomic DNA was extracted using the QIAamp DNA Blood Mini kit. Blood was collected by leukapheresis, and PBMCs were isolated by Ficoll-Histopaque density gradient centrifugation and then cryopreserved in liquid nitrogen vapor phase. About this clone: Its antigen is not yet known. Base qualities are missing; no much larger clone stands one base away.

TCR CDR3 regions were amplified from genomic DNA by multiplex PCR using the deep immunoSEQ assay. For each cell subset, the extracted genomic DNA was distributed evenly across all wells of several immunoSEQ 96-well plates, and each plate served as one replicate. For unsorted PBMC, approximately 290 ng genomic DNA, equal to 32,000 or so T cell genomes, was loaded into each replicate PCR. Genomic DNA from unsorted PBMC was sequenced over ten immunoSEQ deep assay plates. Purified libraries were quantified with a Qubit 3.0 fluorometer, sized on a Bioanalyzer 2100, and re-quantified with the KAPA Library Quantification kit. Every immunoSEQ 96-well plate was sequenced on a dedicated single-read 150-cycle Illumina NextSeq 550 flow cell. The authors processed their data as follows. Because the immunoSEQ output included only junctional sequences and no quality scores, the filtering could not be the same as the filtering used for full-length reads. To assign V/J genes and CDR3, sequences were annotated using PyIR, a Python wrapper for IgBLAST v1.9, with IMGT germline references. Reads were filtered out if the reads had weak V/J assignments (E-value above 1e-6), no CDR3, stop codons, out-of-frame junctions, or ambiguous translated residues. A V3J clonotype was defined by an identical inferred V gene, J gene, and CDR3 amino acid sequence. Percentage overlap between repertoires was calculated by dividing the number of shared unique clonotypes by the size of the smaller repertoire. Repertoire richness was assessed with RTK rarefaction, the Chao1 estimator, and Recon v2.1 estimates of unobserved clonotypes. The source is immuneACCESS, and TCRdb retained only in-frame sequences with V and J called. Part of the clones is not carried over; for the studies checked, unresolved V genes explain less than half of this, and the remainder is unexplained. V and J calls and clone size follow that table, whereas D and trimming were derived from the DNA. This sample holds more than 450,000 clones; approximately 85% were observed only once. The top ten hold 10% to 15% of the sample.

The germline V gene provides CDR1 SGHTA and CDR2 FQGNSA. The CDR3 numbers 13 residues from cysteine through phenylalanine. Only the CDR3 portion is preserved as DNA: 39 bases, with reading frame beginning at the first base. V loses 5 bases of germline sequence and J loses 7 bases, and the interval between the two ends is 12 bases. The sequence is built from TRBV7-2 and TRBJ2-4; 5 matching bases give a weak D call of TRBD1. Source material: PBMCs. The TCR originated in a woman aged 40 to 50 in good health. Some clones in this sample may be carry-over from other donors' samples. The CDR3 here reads CASSNQGVNIQYF. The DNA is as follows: TGTGCCAGCAGCAACCAAGGGGTGAACATTCAGTACTTC.